The 4 T cell receptor beta chains reported below all come from one sample, sequenced in a study of human T cells and chemical hapten exposure. TCRdb recomputed calls from the RACE reads with MiXCR, one row per CDR3 protein. This table has roughly 81,000 distinct CDR3 sequences, around 7.9% appearing once. Sample time point: pre-sensitization, week 0. Treatment given: therapeutic diphenylcyclopropenone sensitization with weekly scalp DPC. The material was whole blood, obtained in connection with sensitization to the hapten diphenylcyclopropenone (DPC). The source is a man aged 35-49 years with alopecia areata. Some clones in this sample may be carry-over from other donors' samples.

The DNA for the CDR3 is TGTGCCAGCAGGCTTACTAGCGGGAGTGCAGATACGCAGTATTTT. Its protein is CASRLTSGSADTQYF. The chain recombines TRBV2 with TRBJ2-3, with TRBD2 matching 11 bases. The CDR3 is 15 amino acids. V shed 6 bases, J shed 4 bases, and the junction held 6 bases outside the gene matches. The germline V gene has CDR1 SNHLY and CDR2 FYNNEI.

This clonotype was observed a handful of times. This rearrangement joins TRBV12-5 to TRBJ2-3; perhaps TRBD2 as D (6 bases). Germline V CDR1 and CDR2: LGHNT, FRNRAP. The V end lost 8 bases, the J end lost 0 bases, and 15 bases lay between the germline ends. This CDR3 is 15 amino acids long. CDR3 in amino acids: CASSGEGRSTDTQYF. CDR3 nucleotides: TGTGCTAGTTCGGGAGAGGGGAGAAGCACAGATACGCAGTATTTT.

In its sample, this clonotype was seen many times. The junction departs from the called germline gene at one end, perhaps through a read error. This chain links TRBV4-3 with TRBJ2-1, with D perhaps TRBD2 (6 bases). This CDR3 has 15 amino acids. CDR1 and CDR2 (germline): LGHNA, YSLEER. The CDR3 spells CASSQGDWGYNEQFF. The CDR3 DNA sequence: TGTGCCAGCAGCCAAGGGGACTGGGGCTACAATGAGCAGTTCTTC.

Many counts were recorded for this clonotype. J is TRBJ1-3 and V is TRBV27, with unresolved D. V lost 6 bases and J lost 1, with 7 bases in between. Germline CDR1 is MNHEY and CDR2 is SMNVEV (reference sequence). The CDR3 runs 13 residues. In DNA, the CDR3 is TGTGCCAGCAGAGAGATTTCTGGAAACACCATATATTTT. As protein: CASREISGNTIYF.